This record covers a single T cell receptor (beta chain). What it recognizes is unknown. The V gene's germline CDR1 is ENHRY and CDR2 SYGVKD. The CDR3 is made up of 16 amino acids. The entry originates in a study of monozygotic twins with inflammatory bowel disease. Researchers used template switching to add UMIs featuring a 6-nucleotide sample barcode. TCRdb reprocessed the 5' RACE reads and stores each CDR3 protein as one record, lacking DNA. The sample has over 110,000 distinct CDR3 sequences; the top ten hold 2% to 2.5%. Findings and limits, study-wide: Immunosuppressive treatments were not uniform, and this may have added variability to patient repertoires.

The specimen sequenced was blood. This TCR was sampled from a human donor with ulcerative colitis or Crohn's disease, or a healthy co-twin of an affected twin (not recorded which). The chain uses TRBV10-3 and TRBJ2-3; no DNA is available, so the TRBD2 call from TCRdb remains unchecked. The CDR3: CAISESQRGGRDTQYF.